Included here is one T cell receptor (beta chain) sequence, with context. V dropped 4 bases and J dropped 3; count of bases not matched to a gene: 7. CDR3 length equals 15 residues. Germline V gene lookup returns CDR1 SGHRS and CDR2 YFSETQ. The data derive from a study of T cells in Graves' hyperthyroidism and ophthalmopathy. Amplified TCR beta CDR3 regions came from RNA transcripts. Using the HTBI primer set, a first-round RT-PCR was run on the TCR CDR3. TCRdb recomputed calls from the multiplex PCR reads with MiXCR, one row per CDR3 protein. The sample consists of approximately 300,000 distinct CDR3 sequences, over 15% of them appearing once.

The rearrangement uses TRBV5-1 and TRBJ1-1; 9 bases fit TRBD1. Input material: blood. The clonotype was recovered from a woman aged 55-70 years with Graves' ophthalmopathy. The CDR3 loop reads CASSRDRGEYTEAFF. CDR3 in DNA: TGCGCCAGCAGCCGAGACAGGGGGGAGTACACTGAAGCTTTCTTT.